This T cell receptor beta chain is drawn from a study of vaccination effects on CD4 cells after COVID-19 (dated by TCRdb to between 2021 and 2023). The study in broad terms: Participants received two doses of either the BNT162b2 or the mRNA-1273 mRNA SARS-CoV-2 vaccine. Cultures from other donors in the study were sequenced with the Oncomine TCR Beta short-read assay on an Illumina iSeq 100. In both COVID-19 convalescent patients and infection-naive vaccine recipients, the study compared SARS-CoV-2 spike-specific CD4+ TCR repertoires from before mRNA vaccination with those from after it. A total of roughly 9 COVID-19 convalescent patients and several SARS-CoV-2-naive healthy vaccine recipients were included in the full study. What the study reported, not specific to this receptor: Among healthy vaccine recipients, nearly all vaccine-induced clones were SARS-CoV-2 mono-reactive, and only 1 of 255 was cross-reactive with common cold coronaviruses. The study was limited by a small number of convalescent patients, and early post-infection timepoints were lacking. Clones induced by infection and clones induced by vaccination both contracted markedly at late timepoints after vaccination, which fits with T cell responses waning over time.

Receptors were amplified or captured by the immunoSEQ multiplex PCR assay. DNA from the cultured, isolated CD4+ T cells was subjected to TCR beta CDR3 sequencing. Per the source publication's procedure: The analysis removed non-productive TCR sequences, trimmed reads to the CDR3 region, and retained only CDR3s that were 7 or more amino acids long. Antigen-specific clonotypes were identified with the MANAFEST web app by comparing expansion in peptide wells against reference cultures. To count as positive, a clone had to show expansion at FDR<0.05 compared with the reference and with all other wells, an odds ratio above 5, and a frequency above 0.1% in two replicate wells. Cross-reactive clonotypes were defined as significantly expanded in SARS-CoV-2 spike wells and in at least one common cold coronavirus spike condition. Using the stringdist R package, CDR3 similarity was measured by Levenshtein distance, and unrooted trees were constructed with ape in R 3.6.1. Sourced from immuneACCESS, this table was stored by TCRdb with only in-frame sequences that have V and J called. A share of the clones is absent; for the studies checked, an unresolved V gene accounts for under half, and the remainder has no known explanation. V and J calls and clone size are as listed in that table; D and trimming were resolved from the DNA. The sample profile shows tens of thousands of clones; roughly 78% of them were found once. The top ten hold approximately 3.8% of the sample.

To identify antigen-specific CD4+ T cell clonotypes by their expansion, the ViraFEST assay first stimulated PBMC with viral peptide pools and then applied TCR sequencing. After around 11 days of culture, CD4+ T cells were isolated with the EasySep CD4+ T cell isolation kit. None of the healthy vaccine recipients had a prior SARS-CoV-2 infection, which was confirmed by nucleocapsid antibody tests that came back negative both before and after vaccination. Around 2 million PBMC per well were cultured in IMDM with 5% human AB serum, 9 to 10 IU/ml IL-2 and gentamicin, plus 10 ug/ml peptides. Half of the culture medium was replaced with fresh IL-2-containing medium on days 3 and 7. Unless noted otherwise, every peptide stimulation condition was grown in triplicate wells. PBMC were separated from whole blood using Ficoll-Paque Plus gradient centrifugation and were then either cryopreserved at -140C or used fresh. The spike proteins of SARS-CoV-2 and of the common cold coronaviruses HCoV-NL63, HCoV-OC43 and HCoV-229E were spanned by overlapping peptide pools. The QIAamp micro DNA kit was used to extract genomic DNA from the cultured CD4+ T cells.

About this clone itself: The target of this receptor is not known. Base-call qualities are not available, and no considerably larger clone is one nucleotide away.

From the germline V gene, CDR1 is LGHNA and CDR2 is YSLEER. The CDR3 goes from the cysteine to the phenylalanine over 17 residues. Of all the DNA, just the CDR3 is kept, 51 bases in frame from base 1. The junction shows trimming of 4 bases on V and 1 base on J, plus 14 bases between the germline ends. The input for sequencing was CD4+ T cells from PBMCs cultured with HCoV-OC43 spike peptides, taken before COVID-19 vaccination. This specimen's cell subset or site label, interpreted: HCoV-OC43 spike overlapping peptide pool stimulation. Here the chain combines TRBV4-3 and TRBJ2-6; the D gene is possibly TRBD1, with 5 bases matching. This TCR came from a human donor who received a COVID-19 vaccine. The CDR3 loop reads CASSLVGEGSGANVLTF. The nucleotides are TGCGCCAGCAGCCTCGTAGGGGAAGGATCTGGGGCCAACGTCCTGACTTTC.